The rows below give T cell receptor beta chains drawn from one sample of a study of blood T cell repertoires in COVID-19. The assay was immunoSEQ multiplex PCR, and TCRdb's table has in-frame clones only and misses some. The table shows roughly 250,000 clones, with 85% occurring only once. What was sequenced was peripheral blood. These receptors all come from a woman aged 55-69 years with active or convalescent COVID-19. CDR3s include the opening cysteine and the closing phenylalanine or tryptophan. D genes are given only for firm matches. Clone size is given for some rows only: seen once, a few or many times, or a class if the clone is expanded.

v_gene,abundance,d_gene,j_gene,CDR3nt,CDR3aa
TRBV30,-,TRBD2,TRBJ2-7,TGTGCCTGGAGTATAGGCGGGAGTGCGTACGAGCAGTACTTC,CAWSIGGSAYEQYF
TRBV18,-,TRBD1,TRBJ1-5,TGTGCCAGCTCACCAGACGGACAGGGGTCGACTCAGCCCCAGCATTTT,CASSPDGQGSTQPQHF
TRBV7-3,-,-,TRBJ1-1,TGTGCCAGCAGCTTAACGTCATACACTGAAGCTTTCTTT,CASSLTSYTEAFF
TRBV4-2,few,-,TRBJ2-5,TGTGCCAGCAGCCAAGAATGGCTAGTTAGTGAGACCCAGTACTTC,CASSQEWLVSETQYF
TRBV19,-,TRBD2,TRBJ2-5,TGTGCCAGTAGTAATAGCGGGAGAGGTCTCCGGGAGACCCAGTACTTC,CASSNSGRGLRETQYF
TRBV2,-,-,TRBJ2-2,TGTGCCAGCATGGCCGATTTCCCAGGGCAGGGCGGGGAGCTGTTTTTT,CASMADFPGQGGELFF
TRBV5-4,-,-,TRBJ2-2,TGTGCCAGCAGCTTGAACGGGGGTACCGGGGTTCACACCGGGGAGCTGTTTTTT,CASSLNGGTGVHTGELFF
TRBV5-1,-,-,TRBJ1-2,TGCGCCAGCAGCTTGGATGACCAGGGGGGCTACACCTTC,CASSLDDQGGYTF
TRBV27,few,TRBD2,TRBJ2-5,TGTGCCAGCCGCGGGGGGGCCCAAGAGACCCAGTACTTC,CASRGGAQETQYF
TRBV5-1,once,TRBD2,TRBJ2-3,TGCGCCAGCAGGAGACTAGCGGCCTTGGCGGATACGCAGTATTTT,CASRRLAALADTQYF
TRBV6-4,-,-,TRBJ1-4,TGTGCCAGCAGCAGGGCCGCTAATGAAAAACTGTTTTTT,CASSRAANEKLFF
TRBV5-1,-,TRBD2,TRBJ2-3,TGCGCCAGCAGCTTGGACGGGGGGATCGGAGATACGCAGTATTTT,CASSLDGGIGDTQYF
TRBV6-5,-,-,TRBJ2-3,TGTGCCAGCAGTTACGGGTCTAGGGGCCACACAGATACGCAGTATTTT,CASSYGSRGHTDTQYF
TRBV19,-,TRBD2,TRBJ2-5,TGTGCCAACCTAGCGGAGGACCAGTACTTC,CANLAEDQYF
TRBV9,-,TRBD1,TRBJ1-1,TGTGCCAGCTCCGTAGTGGGACAGGGGGCGGAAGCTTTCTTT,CASSVVGQGAEAFF